The rows below give T cell receptor beta chains drawn from one sample of a study of blood T cell repertoires in COVID-19. Assay: immunoSEQ multiplex PCR; the TCRdb copy retains only in-frame clones and omits some. In the table there are about 130,000 clones, roughly 83% of which are singletons. The sequenced sample consisted of PBMCs or T cells enriched from blood (not recorded which). Source of these receptors: a man in his forties or fifties who had recovered from COVID-19. Both conserved end residues are trimmed from each CDR3. Clone size is not always given. Where it is, it says once, few, many or a class for expanded clones.

j_call: TRBJ1-1
v_call: TRBV6-5
clone_size: -
cdr3_aa: ASSTPGQRNTEAF

j_call: TRBJ2-5
v_call: TRBV18
clone_size: -
cdr3_aa: ASSPPSNAETQY

j_call: TRBJ2-2
v_call: TRBV11-2
clone_size: -
cdr3_aa: ASSLDLPGREAKRAGELF

j_call: TRBJ2-1
v_call: TRBV10-2
clone_size: -
cdr3_aa: ASSAGGNEQF

j_call: TRBJ2-3
v_call: TRBV5-8
clone_size: -
cdr3_aa: ASSSNLGLNTDTQY

j_call: TRBJ2-3
v_call: TRBV28
clone_size: -
cdr3_aa: ASSTPRGGTDTQY

j_call: TRBJ1-4
v_call: TRBV29-1
clone_size: -
cdr3_aa: SAQGAQLGNYEKLF

j_call: TRBJ1-1
v_call: TRBV6-2/TRBV6-3
clone_size: -
cdr3_aa: ASSYRERGQVTEAF

j_call: TRBJ1-3
v_call: TRBV4-1
clone_size: -
cdr3_aa: ASSQVWRDGNTIY

j_call: TRBJ1-5
v_call: TRBV20-1
clone_size: -
cdr3_aa: SASVEGDQPQH

j_call: TRBJ1-3
v_call: TRBV7-8
clone_size: many
cdr3_aa: ASSLAAGDSGNTIY

j_call: TRBJ2-7
v_call: TRBV10-3
clone_size: -
cdr3_aa: AIRPGAGGRQEQY

j_call: TRBJ2-7
v_call: TRBV19
clone_size: -
cdr3_aa: ASSMPGQGEGYEQY

j_call: TRBJ2-5
v_call: TRBV7-2
clone_size: -
cdr3_aa: ASSFLEAQY

j_call: TRBJ2-7
v_call: TRBV10-1
clone_size: few
cdr3_aa: ASRGQSLSYEQY

j_call: TRBJ1-4
v_call: TRBV5-1
clone_size: -
cdr3_aa: ASSLAGISGKLF

j_call: TRBJ1-2
v_call: TRBV6-5
clone_size: -
cdr3_aa: ASSYSPRTVYT